This T cell receptor beta chain is drawn from a study of blood T cell repertoires in COVID-19 (dated by TCRdb to 2019 to 2021). Describing the broader study: Samples covering the acute and convalescent phases of COVID-19 were provided by collaborators in the United States, Italy and Spain. The repertoires were released in a freely available public database intended as a resource for research on the immune response to SARS-CoV-2. Subjects who had been exposed to COVID-19, were actively infected with it, or had recovered from it provided the deeply sampled blood TCRbeta repertoires that made up the dataset. The samples were drawn from the first 160 participants of the ongoing ImmuneRACE study and from more than 1,000 subjects provided by 6 global collaborators. A de-identified subject ID, COVID-19 status, age in years and sex were almost always included in the sample metadata. The material from the prospective study consisted of cDNA or gDNA derived from T cells, B-cell-depleted T cells, or PBMCs. Where available, HLA class I and class II types were taken from metadata supplied by the sample provider and were not determined by assay-based typing. Points the paper makes about the study in general: Clinical and demographic metadata were provided uncurated, with the amount varying by source and participant.

TCRbeta CDR3 regions were amplified from genomic DNA by means of the immunoSEQ Assay, a bias-controlled multiplex PCR. The authors' analysis ran thus. Nucleated cell counts per sample were estimated from amplification of reference gene primers within the assay. To quantify the absolute abundance of each unique TCRbeta CDR3 rearrangement, sequence reads were collapsed and filtered. Productive Simpson clonality was computed per sample as the square root of Simpson's diversity index over productive rearrangements. TCRdb holds this immuneACCESS table with in-frame rearrangements only. Some clones are missing; in checked studies, unresolved V genes explain under half, and the rest has no known cause. That table gives V, J and clone size, and the DNA gave D and trimming. This sample has 95,000 to 150,000 clones in its table, and 85% of those were observed once. The ten largest clonotypes hold 3.2% of the sample.

In Seattle, one collaborating source enrolled patients while the infection was active and tracked those patients longitudinally over the course of disease. Each collaborating institution followed its own protocols to collect whole blood in K2EDTA tubes. For TCRbeta analysis, collaborators shipped samples in one of three forms: frozen whole blood, isolated PBMCs, or DNA extracted from either of those sample types. Trimming removed 4 bases from V and 3 bases from J, leaving 10 bases between the germline ends. The CDR3 goes from the cysteine to the phenylalanine over 14 residues. CDR3 DNA only is kept here, 42 bases in frame from base 1. From a lookup of the germline V gene, CDR1 and CDR2 are LGHNA and YSLEER. Of note for this clone: Its antigen remains unidentified. It has no much larger one-base neighbor in the sample; base qualities were not kept.

This receptor was taken from a woman over 75 with COVID-19, enrolled during active disease. The sequenced sample was peripheral blood. The rearranged segments are TRBV4-3 and TRBJ1-3; TRBD1 might be the D gene, on 5 matching bases. The sequence in DNA is TGCGCCAGCAGCCCTTCGACAGTTGGAAACACCATATATTTT. Its translation reads: CASSPSTVGNTIYF.